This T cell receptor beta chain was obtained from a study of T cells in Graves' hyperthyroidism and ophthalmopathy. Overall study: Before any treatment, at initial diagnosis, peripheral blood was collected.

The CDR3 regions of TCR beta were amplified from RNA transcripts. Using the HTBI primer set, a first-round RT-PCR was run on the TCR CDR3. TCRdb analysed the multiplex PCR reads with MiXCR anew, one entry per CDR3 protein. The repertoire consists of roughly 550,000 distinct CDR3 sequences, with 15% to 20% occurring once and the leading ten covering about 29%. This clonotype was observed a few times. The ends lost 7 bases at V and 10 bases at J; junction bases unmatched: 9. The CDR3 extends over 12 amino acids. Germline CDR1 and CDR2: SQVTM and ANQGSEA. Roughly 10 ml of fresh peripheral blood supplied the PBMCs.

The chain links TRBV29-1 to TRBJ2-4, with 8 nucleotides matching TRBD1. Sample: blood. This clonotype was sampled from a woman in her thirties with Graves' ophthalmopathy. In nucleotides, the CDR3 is TGCAGCGCTGTTACAGGGGGGAGAATTCAGTACTTC. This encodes CSAVTGGRIQYF.